Listed below are T cell receptor beta chains from one sample, sequenced in a study of blood T cell repertoires in COVID-19. Using immunoSEQ multiplex PCR, the repertoire was profiled, and TCRdb retains in-frame clones only, with some absent. The data hold approximately 140,000 clones, with around 83% observed a single time. The specimen sequenced was PBMCs or T cells enriched from blood (not recorded which). These receptor sequences come from a woman aged 45 to 65 who had been exposed to COVID-19. Both conserved end residues are part of each CDR3. The D gene is left open where the match is weak. Only some rows state a clone size, as once, few, many or a class for expanded clones.

V gene	J gene	D gene	clone size	CDR3 DNA	CDR3 protein
TRBV29-1	TRBJ1-2	.	.	TGCAGCGTCGCTACAGGGTCGAGTGGCTACACCTTC	CSVATGSSGYTF
TRBV27	TRBJ1-1	.	.	TGTGCCAGCAGTTTTCAGGGTCTCACTGAAGCTTTCTTT	CASSFQGLTEAFF
TRBV7-9	TRBJ1-2	.	.	TGTGCCAGCAGACAATCCAGCCGGGGGAGGGGTGGCTACACCTTC	CASRQSSRGRGGYTF
TRBV3-1/TRBV3-2	TRBJ2-3	.	.	TGTGCCAGCGAGACACTGGCAGATACGCAGTATTTT	CASETLADTQYF
TRBV4-1	TRBJ2-7	.	.	TGCGCCAGCAGCCAAGGGACTATGTACGAGCAGTACTTC	CASSQGTMYEQYF
TRBV12-5	TRBJ1-1	.	.	TGTGCTAGTGGGGATCAGGGGGAAGCTTTCTTT	CASGDQGEAFF
TRBV5-1	TRBJ2-1	TRBD1	.	TGCGCCAGCAGGCAGGGACAGGACAATGAGCAGTTCTTC	CASRQGQDNEQFF
TRBV18	TRBJ1-6	TRBD1	.	TGTGCCAGCTCACCGCGGGACAGGGATTCACCCCTCCACTTT	CASSPRDRDSPLHF
TRBV9	TRBJ1-1	.	once	TGTGCCAGCAGCGTTAGACAGGCCGGCACTGAAGCTTTCTTT	CASSVRQAGTEAFF
TRBV7-2	TRBJ2-7	.	few	TGTGCCAGCAGCTACAAGGGGCTGGCGGGGCCCTACGAGCAGTACTTC	CASSYKGLAGPYEQYF
TRBV19	TRBJ2-7	TRBD1	.	TGTGCCACACAGGGGGAACCCTACGAGCAGTACTTC	CATQGEPYEQYF
TRBV29-1	TRBJ1-1	.	once	TGCAGCGCTGGGGGCAGCCTGAACACTGAAGCTTTCTTT	CSAGGSLNTEAFF
TRBV3-1/TRBV3-2	TRBJ2-1	TRBD2	.	TGTGCCAGCAGCCAAGGACTAGCCACTGAGCAGTTCTTC	CASSQGLATEQFF
TRBV19	TRBJ1-5	.	.	TGTGCCACCTGGGGAGGGGATCAGCCCCAGCATTTT	CATWGGDQPQHF
TRBV10-2	TRBJ2-3	.	.	TGCGCCAGCAGTGAGTCTGTGGGGGCCCTGAAAGATACGCAGTATTTT	CASSESVGALKDTQYF
TRBV7-2	TRBJ1-5	.	few	TGTGCCAGCAGCTTATTCGATCAGCCCCAGCATTTT	CASSLFDQPQHF
TRBV19	TRBJ1-1	TRBD1	.	TGTGCCAGTAGTACCGGGACAGGGGTTTCGGACACTGAAGCTTTCTTT	CASSTGTGVSDTEAFF
TRBV7-9	TRBJ1-1	TRBD1	.	TGTGCCAGCAGCTTAGAGGGGACAGAGAACACTGAAGCTTTCTTT	CASSLEGTENTEAFF
TRBV2	TRBJ2-2	TRBD2	.	TGTGCCAGCAAACAGACTAGCGCGAACACCGGGGAGCTGTTTTTT	CASKQTSANTGELFF
TRBV6-6	TRBJ1-2	TRBD1	.	TGTGCCAGCAGTCCCGGACAGGGGGGAGACTATGGCTACACCTTC	CASSPGQGGDYGYTF
TRBV6-5	TRBJ1-4	TRBD1	.	TGTGCCAGCAGTAAGGACAGGCCGCATGAAAAACTGTTTTTT	CASSKDRPHEKLFF
TRBV12-3/TRBV12-4	TRBJ1-2	TRBD1	once	TGTGCCAGCAGTTTACAGGGGGGCGGCTACACCTTC	CASSLQGGGYTF
TRBV30	TRBJ1-4	TRBD1	few	TGTGCCTGCCGTAACAGGGGGGTTGAAAAACTGTTTTTT	CACRNRGVEKLFF
TRBV28	TRBJ1-1	.	.	TGTGCCAGCAGTTTCGGTCATTTGAACACTGAAGCTTTCTTT	CASSFGHLNTEAFF
TRBV5-8	TRBJ2-1	.	.	TGTGCCAGCAGCTTGGAGGCGGGCTCCTACAATGAGCAGTTCTTC	CASSLEAGSYNEQFF
TRBV29-1	TRBJ2-1	TRBD1	.	TGCAGCGTTGAGGGACAGGGGACGTTTTTGCAGTTCTTC	CSVEGQGTFLQFF
TRBV18	TRBJ2-7	.	.	TGTGCCAGCTCACCACCCTCGGTATCCTACGAGCAGTACTTC	CASSPPSVSYEQYF
TRBV6-5	TRBJ2-2	TRBD1	.	TGTGCCAGCAGTTACCTCCGGGGACAGGGTACCGGGGAGCTGTTTTTT	CASSYLRGQGTGELFF
TRBV18	TRBJ1-5	TRBD1	.	TGTGCCAGCTCACCACGGGACAGGGTAGGGAGTCAGCCCCAGCATTTT	CASSPRDRVGSQPQHF
TRBV5-1	TRBJ2-1	TRBD2	few	TGCGCCAGCAGCTCCCAGACTAGCGGGATAAACAATGAGCAGTTCTTC	CASSSQTSGINNEQFF
TRBV10-3	TRBJ2-5	TRBD1	.	TGTGCCATCAGTGGGAGAGACAGGGCGATCTGGGGGCAAGAGACCCAGTACTTC	CAISGRDRAIWGQETQYF
TRBV10-3	TRBJ1-5	.	once	TGTGCCATCAGTGAACAGGGTAGGAGCAATCAGCCCCAGCATTTT	CAISEQGRSNQPQHF
TRBV19	TRBJ2-1	.	.	TGTGCCAGTAGTATAGGGCCGTATGAGCAGTTCTTC	CASSIGPYEQFF
TRBV6-2/TRBV6-3	TRBJ1-6	.	.	TGTGCCAGCAGTTTCAGAGGTTCCTATAATTCACCCCTCCACTTT	CASSFRGSYNSPLHF
TRBV5-4	TRBJ1-3	.	.	TGTGCCAGCAGCCTTGGACAGTCGCGCTCTGGAAACACCATATATTTT	CASSLGQSRSGNTIYF
TRBV19	TRBJ2-4	.	once	TGTGCCAGTAGTTCTGCCTATTCAGGGTGGGCCAAAAACATTCAGTACTTC	CASSSAYSGWAKNIQYF
TRBV2	TRBJ2-2	TRBD2	.	TGTGCCAGCAGTGGGACTAGCGGGGGATCCGGGGAGCTGTTTTTT	CASSGTSGGSGELFF
TRBV19	TRBJ2-2	TRBD2	.	TGTGCCGGGGGCGACCGGACTAGCGACACCGGGGAGCTGTTTTTT	CAGGDRTSDTGELFF
TRBV5-4	TRBJ2-2	.	few	TGTGCCAGCAGCAGGGACACCTTGACCGGGGAGCTGTTTTTT	CASSRDTLTGELFF
TRBV15	TRBJ2-3	TRBD2	few	TGTGCCACCAGCAGGGGGACTAGCGGGAGCACAGATACGCAGTATTTT	CATSRGTSGSTDTQYF
TRBV6-5	TRBJ2-7	.	.	TGTGCCAGCAGTAAGGGGGAGAAGCAGTACTTC	CASSKGEKQYF
TRBV12-5	TRBJ2-7	TRBD2	.	TGTGCTAGTGCACTAGCGAGGAGTTCAGACGAGCAGTACTTC	CASALARSSDEQYF
TRBV20-1	TRBJ2-5	.	.	TGCAGTGTTAACATCGTGGAGACCCAGTACTTC	CSVNIVETQYF
TRBV15	TRBJ1-1	.	.	TGTGCCACCAGCAGAGAGCTCGGGGGGGCGAACACTGAAGCTTTCTTT	CATSRELGGANTEAFF
TRBV5-4	TRBJ1-3	TRBD1	.	TGTGCCAGCATCGACAGGGGTTCTGGAAACACCATATATTTT	CASIDRGSGNTIYF
TRBV5-6	TRBJ2-7	.	.	TGTGCCAGCAGCCCTACAGGGCCAACCTCCTACGAGCAGTACTTC	CASSPTGPTSYEQYF
TRBV6-2/TRBV6-3	TRBJ2-6	TRBD1	few	TGTGCCAGCAGTTACCATACAGGACAGGGTCTAACCCTCAACGTCCTGACTTTC	CASSYHTGQGLTLNVLTF
TRBV6-2/TRBV6-3	TRBJ2-7	.	.	TGTGCCAGCAGTAATACGGTGGCCTACGAGCAGTACTTC	CASSNTVAYEQYF
TRBV6-4	TRBJ2-3	TRBD2	once	TGTGCCAGCAGTGACTCGGGCGGGGGGGCAACAGATACGCAGTATTTT	CASSDSGGGATDTQYF
TRBV6-6	TRBJ2-5	TRBD2	.	TGTGCCAGCAGTTACTCGATTCGGGAGGGGACCCAGTACTTC	CASSYSIREGTQYF
TRBV6-2/TRBV6-3	TRBJ1-5	TRBD1	few	TGTGCCAGCAGTTACCAGTTAGGGACAGGCCATACACCTAGCAATCAGCCCCAGCATTTT	CASSYQLGTGHTPSNQPQHF
TRBV27	TRBJ2-2	.	.	TGTGCCAGCAGCCCCGGGGGGCACGTTAACACCGGGGAGCTGTTTTTT	CASSPGGHVNTGELFF
TRBV11-2	TRBJ2-2	.	.	TGTGCCAGCAGCTTATTGGCAGGGAACACCGGGGAGCTGTTTTTT	CASSLLAGNTGELFF
TRBV20-1	TRBJ2-3	TRBD2	.	TGCAGTGCTAAGCGGGGGGATACGCAGTATTTT	CSAKRGDTQYF
TRBV18	TRBJ2-7	TRBD1	.	TGTGCCAGCTCACCACTTGGGACAGGGAGCTCCTACGAGCAGTACTTC	CASSPLGTGSSYEQYF
TRBV4-1	TRBJ2-1	.	.	TGCGCCAGCAGCCCCCAGGACAGAGCAACCACAACTGAGCAGTTCTTC	CASSPQDRATTTEQFF
TRBV7-2	TRBJ1-1	.	.	TGTGCCAGCAGCACCCACGGCCAGGGTGAAGCTTTCTTT	CASSTHGQGEAFF
TRBV7-9	TRBJ2-5	TRBD2	.	TGTGCCAGCAGTCGCGGACTAGCGGGAGTGTGGCAAGAGACCCAGTACTTC	CASSRGLAGVWQETQYF
TRBV10-3	TRBJ2-1	TRBD2	.	TGTGCCATCAGTGGGGGGACTAGCGGGAGGGATGAGCAGTTCTTC	CAISGGTSGRDEQFF